This TCR beta chain was recovered during a study of CD8 T cells in Susac syndrome. General observations from the study: The Susac syndrome CD4+ T cell repertoires displayed no clonal expansion.

CD8+ and CD4+ T cells from blood underwent TCR beta sequencing, which was carried out in a high-throughput format. TEMRA cells were FACS-enriched, while CD8+ and CD4+ T cells were negatively isolated. There are 14 residues in the CDR3. Germline V CDR1 and CDR2: ENHRY, SYGVKD. The trim removed 3 bases at V and 2 bases at J, leaving 3 bases unmatched. About this clonotype: Its antigen remains unidentified.

An input of roughly 0.5 to 1 ug of RNA was subjected to reverse transcription using random hexamers. An immunoSEQ multiplex PCR amplified TCR beta CDR3 over 54 Vbeta and 13 Jbeta. Via MiXCR, TCRdb re-called the immunoSEQ multiplex PCR reads, giving one row per CDR3 protein. The table has some 160,000 distinct CDR3 sequences, approximately 95% seen once. The sample taken for sequencing was CD4+ T cells from PBMCs. The sequence derives from a human donor with Susac syndrome. The chain has TRBV10-3 and TRBJ2-5; 7 bases line up with TRBD2. CDR3 DNA sequence: TGTGCCATCAGTGAAGGTAGCGGGCAAGAGACCCAGTACTTC. It yields the protein CAISEGSGQETQYF.